The 15 T cell receptor beta chains below were found in one sample sequenced in a study of identifying expanded T cells in peripheral blood. Repertoires were generated with immunoSEQ multiplex PCR, while TCRdb's copy carries only in-frame clones and drops some. The sample has about 100,000 clones; about 90% are singletons. The sequenced sample consisted of blood. All receptors come from a person between 18 and 75 years old in good health.

The V and J genes are TRBV6-5 and TRBJ1-1, with D possibly being TRBD1 (6 bases). Trimming shortened V by 6 bases and J by 4 bases, and 12 bases separated the two germline ends. This CDR3 is 13 amino acids long. Germline CDR1 MNHEY, CDR2 SVGAGI. CDR3 region: CASRPTGSTEAFF. CDR3 DNA: TGTGCCAGCAGACCTACAGGGAGCACTGAAGCTTTCTTT.

The chain recombines TRBV9 with TRBJ1-2, with 7 bases fitting TRBD1. With 6 bases clipped from V and 5 bases from J, the junction kept 7 bases outside the gene matches. Germline CDR1 reads SGDLS; CDR2 reads YYNGEE. This CDR3 has 13 residues. CDR3 DNA sequence: TGTGCCAGCACCCCGGGACAGAGGTATGGCTACACCTTC. Translated, it gives CASTPGQRYGYTF.

This clone has a single count. This chain links TRBV7-9 with TRBJ2-1; D tentatively fits TRBD1 or TRBD2 (5 bases each). The CDR3 has 18 amino acids. V was clipped by 4 bases and J by 0 bases, with 19 bases between them. The germline CDR1 and CDR2 sequences are SEHNR and FQNEAQ (reference sequence). DNA for the CDR3: TGTGCCAGCAGCTCCGGGACCCTAGTATTAAGCTCCTACAATGAGCAGTTCTTC. Its translation is CASSSGTLVLSSYNEQFF. The full variable domain, in which reference TRBV7-9 and TRBJ2-1 provide the parts outside the CDR3, is DTGVSQNPRHKITKRGQNVTFRCDPISEHNRLYWYRQTLGQGPEFLTYFQNEAQLEKSRLLSDRFSAERPKGSFSTLEIQRTEQGDSAMYLCASSSGTLVLSSYNEQFFGPGTRLTVL.

J is TRBJ2-1 and V is TRBV4-1; 7 nucleotides match TRBD1. The CDR3 length is 17 residues. Per germline, CDR1 MGHRA and CDR2 YSYEKL. With 0 bases clipped from V and 1 base from J, the junction kept 6 bases outside the gene matches. This CDR3 is CASSQESGTVSYNEQFF. The CDR3, as DNA: TGCGCCAGCAGCCAAGAGTCCGGGACAGTATCCTACAATGAGCAGTTCTTC.

The chain couples TRBV2 to TRBJ1-5, with TRBD1 as a possible D gene (5 bases). V was cut by 4 bases and J by 3 bases, with 10 bases left in between. CDR3 length: 14 residues. From germline, CDR1 is SNHLY and CDR2 FYNNEI. The CDR3 DNA reads as TGTGCCAGCAGTGGGACAAACTACAATCAGCCCCAGCATTTT. This translates into CASSGTNYNQPQHF.

The chain employs TRBV6-6 and TRBJ1-3; no firm D call. CDR3 length: 10 residues. Germline V CDR1 and CDR2: MNHNY, SVGAGI (reference sequence). The V end lost 8 bases, the J end lost 7 bases, and 6 bases lay between the germline ends. CDR3 bases: TGTGCCAGCCCTACGAACACCATATATTTT. Translated: CASPTNTIYF.

The chain couples TRBV27 to TRBJ1-2; D gene unclear. V lost 2 bases and J lost 6, with 7 bases in between. The CDR3 is made up of 12 amino acids. The germline CDR1 and CDR2 sequences are MNHEY and SMNVEV (reference sequence). CDR3 loop: CASSLRGNGYTF. DNA of the CDR3: TGTGCCAGCAGTTTACGAGGGAATGGCTACACCTTC.

V is TRBV19 and J is TRBJ2-7; D is unclear. The V end was cut by 3 bases, the J end by 2 bases, with 11 bases between. The CDR3 contains 14 residues. CDR1 LNHDA and CDR2 SQIVND come from the germline V gene (reference sequence). CDR3 bases: TGTGCCAGTAGTATCATACTGGGTACCTACGAGCAGTACTTC. It is translated as CASSIILGTYEQYF.

The chain joins TRBV2 to TRBJ2-2, with D tentatively TRBD2 (6 bases). There are 15 residues in the CDR3. Germline V gene sequence: CDR1 SNHLY, CDR2 FYNNEI. V lost 11 bases, J lost 5 bases, and 21 bases lay in between. CDR3 region: CAATGLLGGTGELFF. The CDR3 nucleotides are TGTGCCGCTACAGGACTTTTGGGGGGAACCGGGGAGCTGTTTTTT.

The CDR3 reads CASSQEGGRAQGNTIYF. For the CDR3, the DNA is TGCGCCAGCAGCCAAGAAGGGGGGAGGGCGCAAGGAAACACCATATATTTT. This chain uses TRBV4-3 with TRBJ1-3; a weak D match, TRBD1 (6 bases). Germline CDR1 and CDR2: LGHNA and YSLEER. V gave up 0 bases and J gave up 4 bases, with 16 bases separating them. The CDR3 is 17 amino acids.

V usage is TRBV18 and J usage is TRBJ2-7; no clear D gene. In germline, CDR1 is KGHSH, CDR2 LQKENI. The ends were cut back, 2 bases at V and 1 base at J, with 12 bases in the middle. The CDR3 runs 15 residues. In DNA, the CDR3 is TGTGCCAGCTCACCATCCCCAGGTAGTTCCTACGAGCAGTACTTC. It yields the protein CASSPSPGSSYEQYF.

This CDR3 reads CASSYALAGRAYEQYF. The CDR3, as DNA: TGTGCCAGCAGTTACGCCCTGGCCGGGAGGGCCTACGAGCAGTACTTC. The J gene is TRBJ2-7, the V gene TRBV6-5; 8 nucleotides match TRBD2. The CDR3 extends over 16 amino acids. V lost 2 bases and J lost 2; bases outside the gene matches: 8. CDR1 is MNHEY and CDR2 is SVGAGI in the germline V gene.

J is TRBJ2-6 and V is TRBV12-5; 9 bases align to TRBD1. J gave up 12 bases and V 0 bases, and 9 bases lay outside the gene matches. Germline V lookup: CDR1 LGHNT, CDR2 FRNRAP. The CDR3 has 16 amino acids. CDR3 DNA sequence: TGTGCTAGTGGTTTGGTACGGGGACAGGGTCTGGTCGTCCTGACTTTC. It is translated as CASGLVRGQGLVVLTF.

The chain couples TRBV27 to TRBJ2-2, with 7 bases matching TRBD2. The CDR3 is 14 amino acids. V lost 6 bases and J lost 2; bases outside the gene matches: 3. CDR1 and CDR2 from the germline V gene are MNHEY and SMNVEV (reference sequence). CDR3 sequence: CASRPSGNTGELFF. The CDR3 DNA is TGTGCCAGCAGGCCTAGCGGTAACACCGGGGAGCTGTTTTTT.

V usage is TRBV10-3 and J usage is TRBJ2-1; weak D call: TRBD2 (5 bases). Germline V gene data show CDR1 as ENHRY and CDR2 as SYGVKD. This CDR3 spans 13 amino acids. V lost 4 bases, J lost 10 bases, and 14 bases lay in between. Here the CDR3 DNA reads TGTGCCATCAGTGTAAGGACTGAAGGGGAGCAGTTCTTC. It translates to CAISVRTEGEQFF.